Listed below are T cell receptor beta chains from one sample, sequenced in a study of blood T cells in healthy people across ages. TCRdb recomputed calls from the 5' RACE reads with MiXCR, one row per CDR3 protein. The table records approximately 580,000 distinct CDR3 sequences, less than 25% of them present only once. The same data also went into a second study, on T cells of mothers and their children.

The sample consisted of blood. The receptors originated from a boy under 18 in good health. Each CDR3 is given with its conserved first and last residue. Each record gives: J gene, clone size, V gene, D gene, CDR3 protein, CDR3 DNA. A D gene is named only where the DNA matches it firmly. Clone size is given for some rows only: seen once, a few or many times, or a class if the clone is expanded.

J: TRBJ2-7
size: NA
V: TRBV21-1
D: NA
CDR3: CASSSKSGTQHYEQYF
DNA: TGTGCCAGCAGCTCAAAGAGTGGGACCCAACACTACGAGCAGTACTTC

J: TRBJ2-3
size: NA
V: TRBV14
D: NA
CDR3: CASSHFRGADTQYF
DNA: TGTGCCAGCAGCCATTTCAGGGGGGCAGATACGCAGTATTTT

J: TRBJ2-7
size: NA
V: TRBV7-9
D: TRBD1
CDR3: CASSTDRDYEQYF
DNA: TGTGCCAGCAGCACAGACAGGGACTACGAGCAGTACTTC

J: TRBJ2-5
size: NA
V: TRBV6-2/TRBV6-3
D: TRBD2
CDR3: CASSYPAGGWETQYF
DNA: TGTGCCAGCAGTTACCCAGCGGGGGGGTGGGAGACCCAGTACTTC

J: TRBJ1-1
size: NA
V: TRBV20-1
D: NA
CDR3: CSASGRRTWAEAFF
DNA: TGCAGTGCTAGCGGTCGCCGGACATGGGCTGAAGCTTTCTTT

J: TRBJ2-4
size: few
V: TRBV12-3/TRBV12-4
D: TRBD2
CDR3: CASSSGGVVAKNIQYF
DNA: TGTGCCAGCAGTTCGGGGGGGGTAGTGGCCAAAAACATTCAGTACTTC

J: TRBJ2-7
size: many
V: TRBV5-6
D: NA
CDR3: CASSLGQYYEQYF
DNA: TGTGCCAGCAGCTTGGGACAGTACTACGAGCAGTACTTC

J: TRBJ2-1
size: once
V: TRBV5-1
D: TRBD2
CDR3: CAGASGFPNNEQFF
DNA: TGCGCCGGGGCTAGCGGGTTTCCAAACAATGAGCAGTTCTTC

J: TRBJ2-5
size: NA
V: TRBV28
D: TRBD2
CDR3: CASSWRLAGEGGETQYF
DNA: TGTGCCAGCAGTTGGAGACTAGCGGGAGAGGGGGGGGAGACCCAGTACTTC

J: TRBJ2-2
size: many
V: TRBV2
D: TRBD2
CDR3: CASSEGGGATGELFF
DNA: TGTGCCAGCAGTGAAGGCGGGGGGGCCACGGGGGAGCTGTTTTTT

J: TRBJ1-6
size: few
V: TRBV15
D: NA
CDR3: CATSRVGIRDSNSPLHF
DNA: TGTGCCACCAGCAGAGTTGGGATCCGAGACAGTAATTCACCCCTCCACTTT

J: TRBJ2-7
size: few
V: TRBV7-9
D: NA
CDR3: CASSIDIEVNEQYF
DNA: TGTGCCAGCAGCATCGACATTGAGGTCAACGAGCAGTACTTC

J: TRBJ2-7
size: many
V: TRBV7-6
D: NA
CDR3: CASSLRGLSYEQYF
DNA: TGTGCCAGCAGCTTAAGAGGGCTCTCCTACGAGCAGTACTTC

J: TRBJ2-1
size: NA
V: TRBV4-1
D: NA
CDR3: CASSHTGASVVWEQFF
DNA: TGCGCCAGCAGCCATACGGGGGCTAGCGTAGTCTGGGAGCAGTTCTTC

J: TRBJ1-4
size: many
V: TRBV6-2/TRBV6-3
D: NA
CDR3: CASSYSATNEKLFF
DNA: TGTGCCAGCAGTTACTCCGCAACTAATGAAAAACTGTTTTTT

J: TRBJ2-2
size: NA
V: TRBV20-1
D: TRBD2
CDR3: CSARVNPEAGVVNTGELFF
DNA: TGCAGTGCTAGGGTAAACCCGGAGGCGGGAGTCGTAAACACCGGGGAGCTGTTTTTT

J: TRBJ2-5
size: NA
V: TRBV7-2
D: NA
CDR3: CASSLQTGQETQYF
DNA: TGTGCCAGCAGCCTCCAAACAGGCCAAGAGACCCAGTACTTC

J: TRBJ2-2
size: NA
V: TRBV9
D: NA
CDR3: CASSPYGGNTGELFF
DNA: TGTGCCAGCAGCCCCTACGGGGGAAACACCGGGGAGCTGTTTTTT

J: TRBJ1-4
size: few
V: TRBV25-1
D: TRBD1
CDR3: CASSERDRQGKEKLFF
DNA: TGTGCCAGCAGTGAAAGGGATCGACAGGGGAAAGAAAAACTGTTTTTT

J: TRBJ2-1
size: many
V: TRBV4-3
D: TRBD1
CDR3: CASSQDPGSGGNEQFF
DNA: TGCGCCAGCAGCCAAGATCCAGGTTCAGGGGGCAATGAGCAGTTCTTC

J: TRBJ1-1
size: NA
V: TRBV12-3/TRBV12-4
D: TRBD1
CDR3: CASRRQGVTEAFF
DNA: TGTGCCAGCAGAAGACAGGGTGTGACTGAAGCTTTCTTT

J: TRBJ2-6
size: NA
V: TRBV5-5
D: NA
CDR3: CASSPSGTGANVLTF
DNA: TGTGCCAGCAGTCCATCAGGGACTGGGGCCAACGTCCTGACTTTC

J: TRBJ2-7
size: NA
V: TRBV7-2
D: NA
CDR3: CASSLGGTAISYEQYF
DNA: TGTGCCAGCAGCTTAGGGGGGACCGCTATCTCCTACGAGCAGTACTTC

J: TRBJ2-7
size: NA
V: TRBV6-5
D: NA
CDR3: CASGRTDLGYEQYF
DNA: TGTGCCAGCGGAAGGACAGATTTGGGCTACGAGCAGTACTTC

J: TRBJ2-1
size: NA
V: TRBV20-1
D: TRBD2
CDR3: CSARVGSGGDLWYF
DNA: TGCAGTGCTAGAGTCGGTAGCGGGGGGGACCTGTGGTACTTC